This TCR beta chain was sequenced for a study of blood T cell repertoires in COVID-19. Across the study: Italy, Spain and the United States were the sources of the convalescent and acute COVID-19 samples.

Profiled with immunoSEQ multiplex PCR; TCRdb holds only in-frame clones, not every one. The sample lists about 270,000 clones; 80% to 90% were seen once. The trim removed 2 bases at V and 0 bases at J, leaving 4 bases unmatched. Germline lookup yields CDR1 MNHEY and CDR2 SVGEGT. The CDR3 has 17 residues. This chain uses TRBV6-2 or TRBV6-3 with TRBJ2-3, with 11 bases aligning to TRBD2. The clonotype was recovered from a woman aged 25 to 39 with acute COVID-19. Sample: PBMCs or T cells enriched from blood (not recorded which). In nucleotides, the CDR3 is TGTGCCAGCAGTTACCCAAGGACTAGCGGGAGCACAGATACGCAGTATTTT. The encoded protein is CASSYPRTSGSTDTQYF.